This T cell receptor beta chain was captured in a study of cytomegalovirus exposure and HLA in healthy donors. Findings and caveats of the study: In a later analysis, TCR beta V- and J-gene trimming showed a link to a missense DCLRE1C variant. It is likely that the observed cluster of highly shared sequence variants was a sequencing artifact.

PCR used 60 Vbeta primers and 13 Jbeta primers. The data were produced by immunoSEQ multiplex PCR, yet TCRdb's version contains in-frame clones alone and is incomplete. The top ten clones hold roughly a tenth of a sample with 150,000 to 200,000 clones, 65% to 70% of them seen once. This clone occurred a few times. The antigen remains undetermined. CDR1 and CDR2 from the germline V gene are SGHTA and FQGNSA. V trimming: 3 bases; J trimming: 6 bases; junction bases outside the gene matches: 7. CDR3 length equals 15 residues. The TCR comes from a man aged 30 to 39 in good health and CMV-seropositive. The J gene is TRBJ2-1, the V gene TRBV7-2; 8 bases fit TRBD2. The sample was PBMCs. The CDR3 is CASSLSGSFGNEQFF. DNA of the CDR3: TGTGCCAGCAGCTTGAGCGGGAGTTTCGGCAATGAGCAGTTCTTC.